Below, 27 T cell receptor beta chains from the same sample are listed, as sequenced in a study of shared clonotypes between healthy human individuals. Libraries were prepared by immunoSEQ multiplex PCR; TCRdb keeps only in-frame clonotypes and omits some of them. The sample lists about 2 million clones, just under 95% occurring once. Naive CD8 cells were CD45RO-negative, positively selected for CCR7, excluding terminally differentiated effector memory CD45RA+ cells. The sequenced sample was naive CD8+ T cells sorted from blood. Receptors were obtained from a man younger than 35 in good health.

The chain employs TRBV7-6 and TRBJ2-2, with 9 bases identical to TRBD1. The V and J ends lost 4 bases and 4 bases, in that order; junction bases with no gene match: 7. In germline, CDR1 is SGHVS, CDR2 FNYEAQ. CDR3 length: 16 amino acids. CDR3 nucleotide sequence: TGTGCCAGCAGCTCGGGACAGGGAGGTGGCACCGGGGAGCTGTTTTTT. Its translation is CASSSGQGGGTGELFF.

The chain joins TRBV4-1 to TRBJ2-2; 10 nucleotides line up with TRBD1. This CDR3 comprises 17 residues. V shed 3 bases, J shed 5 bases, and the junction held 9 bases outside the gene matches. The germline gives CDR1 MGHRA, CDR2 YSYEKL. CDR3 residues: CASSHTRGTGATGELFF. DNA for the CDR3: TGCGCCAGCAGCCACACCCGGGGGACAGGGGCTACCGGGGAGCTGTTTTTT.

V gene TRBV5-1 combines with J gene TRBJ2-7; D unresolved. The V and J ends lost 0 bases and 2 bases respectively, with 12 bases between them. The CDR3 totals 15 residues. From germline, CDR1 is SGHRS and CDR2 YFSETQ. CDR3 nucleotides: TGCGCCAGCAGCTTGGCCTTCGCAGAAACCTACGAGCAGTACTTC. The encoded protein is CASSLAFAETYEQYF.

This clone has more than one count but fewer than ten. This rearrangement joins TRBV9 to TRBJ1-6; maybe TRBD1 (5 bases). Germline V gene data show CDR1 as SGDLS and CDR2 as YYNGEE. The length of the CDR3 is 16 residues. V lost 0 bases and J 7 bases, leaving 14 bases between the germline ends. The CDR3: CASSVVCCEGNSPLHF. CDR3 DNA: TGTGCCAGCAGCGTAGTCTGTTGTGAGGGGAATTCACCCCTCCACTTT.

This rearrangement joins TRBV28 to TRBJ2-4; 8 nucleotides align to TRBD1. Looked up from germline, CDR1 is MDHEN and CDR2 is SYDVKM. V lost 4 bases, J lost 8 bases, and 7 bases stayed unmatched. The CDR3 sequence is 14 residues long. The CDR3 coding sequence is TGTGCCAGCAGTTCGACAGGGGAGGAGGACATTCAGTACTTC. Protein: CASSSTGEEDIQYF. Combining the CDR3 with reference TRBV28 and TRBJ2-4 gives the whole variable domain DVKVTQSSRYLVKRTGEKVFLECVQDMDHENMFWYRQDPGLGLRLIYFSYDVKMKEKGDIPEGYSVSREKKERFSLILESASTNQTSMYLCASSSTGEEDIQYFGAGTRLSVL.

The chain combines TRBV4-2 with TRBJ1-1, with D uncertain. CDR3 length equals 12 residues. The germline V gene has CDR1 LGHNA and CDR2 YNFKEQ. V was trimmed by 4 bases and J by 0 bases, leaving 3 bases between them. The CDR3 sequence is CASSLLNTEAFF. The CDR3 region has the DNA TGTGCCAGCAGCCTCCTGAACACTGAAGCTTTCTTT.

The chain is built from TRBV4-2 and TRBJ2-1, with 10 positions matching TRBD2. The V gene end was trimmed by 4 bases and the J gene end by 8 bases; junction bases not matched to a gene: 11. The CDR3 has 16 amino acids. The germline V gene encodes CDR1 LGHNA and CDR2 YNFKEQ. CDR3 region: CASSPEGSGGVDEQFF. For the CDR3, the DNA is TGTGCCAGCAGCCCTGAAGGAAGCGGGGGGGTCGATGAGCAGTTCTTC.

This sequence joins TRBV6-5 and TRBJ2-5; 11 bases align to TRBD2. The germline CDR1 and CDR2 sequences are MNHEY and SVGAGI. CDR3 length: 16 residues. The trim removed 2 bases at V and 5 bases at J, leaving 7 bases unmatched. For the CDR3, the DNA is TGTGCCAGCAGTTACGGTAGCGGGGGGGCCCAGGAGACCCAGTACTTC. This codes for CASSYGSGGAQETQYF.

The chain's CDR3 is CASSPDYRDPYEQYF. The CDR3 DNA is TGTGCCAGCAGCCCAGACTACAGGGATCCCTACGAGCAGTACTTC. The gene calls are TRBV2 and TRBJ2-7; the D gene is possibly TRBD1 (6 bases). Trimming pared 6 bases from V and 2 bases from J, leaving 17 bases between. CDR1 and CDR2 from the germline V gene are SNHLY and FYNNEI. CDR3 length equals 15 residues.

The gene calls are TRBV5-6 and TRBJ2-7; 13 positions agree with TRBD2. Germline V lookup: CDR1 SGHDT, CDR2 YYEEEE. This CDR3 has 17 amino acids. J gave up 3 bases and V 0 bases, and 6 bases lay outside the gene matches. The DNA of the CDR3 is TGTGCCAGCAGCTTGGGACTAGCGGGGGGTAAATTCTACGAGCAGTACTTC. This sequence encodes CASSLGLAGGKFYEQYF.

This clone was found a few times. The chain is built from TRBV5-1 and TRBJ2-7; D tentatively fits TRBD1 or TRBD2 (5 bases each). This CDR3 spans 18 amino acids. The V gene lost 2 bases and the J gene lost 3 bases, with 24 bases spanning the gap. Per the germline V gene, CDR1 is SGHRS and CDR2 is YFSETQ. The CDR3 sequence: CASSFSRGPGLADYEQYF. The CDR3 DNA follows: TGCGCCAGCAGCTTCTCTAGGGGACCAGGGTTGGCAGACTACGAGCAGTACTTC.

The chain links TRBV28 to TRBJ2-1; D might be TRBD1 or TRBD2, each matching 6 bases. The V gene's germline CDR1 is MDHEN and CDR2 SYDVKM. The germline V and J ends were trimmed by 4 bases and 1 base, with 14 bases remaining between them. The CDR3 runs 16 residues. The CDR3 coding sequence is TGTGCCAGCAGTTATACGGGGGCCCTATCCTACAATGAGCAGTTCTTC. The encoded protein is CASSYTGALSYNEQFF.

The chain uses TRBV5-1 and TRBJ2-5; D is uncertain. The germline CDR1 and CDR2 sequences are SGHRS and YFSETQ. The CDR3 covers 12 residues. V was shortened by 1 base and J by 3 bases, with 4 bases between the two germline ends. CDR3 loop: CASSLYEETQYF. The CDR3 nucleotides read TGCGCCAGCAGCTTGTACGAAGAGACCCAGTACTTC.

Notes on this clone: A junction boundary mismatches the germline segment, possibly from a read error. The chain employs TRBV28 and TRBJ1-4, with a possible D match to TRBD1 (6 bases). The CDR3 has 16 residues. Germline values: CDR1 MDHEN, CDR2 SYDVKM. CDR3 in amino acids: CASSFPVGATNEKLFF. The DNA of the CDR3 is TGTGCCAGCAGTTTTCCCGTGGGGGCAACGAATGAAAAACTGTTTTTT.

The V call is TRBV29-1, the J call TRBJ2-3; D is undetermined. The CDR3 loop spans 10 amino acids. The germline CDR1 and CDR2 sequences are SQVTM and ANQGSEA. V was clipped by 6 bases and J by 4 bases, with 5 bases between them. The CDR3, as DNA: TGCAGCGTGTATGCAGATACGCAGTATTTT. This sequence encodes CSVYADTQYF.

This chain joins TRBV28 and TRBJ2-2, with D uncertain. Looked up from germline, CDR1 is MDHEN and CDR2 is SYDVKM. Trimming took 1 base from V and 4 from J, leaving 7 bases between them. The CDR3 covers 14 residues. CDR3 sequence reads: CASSLFGATGELFF. The CDR3 DNA is TGTGCCAGCAGTTTATTCGGCGCCACCGGGGAGCTGTTTTTT.

This rearrangement joins TRBV6-6 to TRBJ2-7; 8 bases are a match to TRBD1. From germline, CDR1 is MNHNY and CDR2 SVGAGI (reference sequence). J gave up 6 bases and V 5 bases, and 12 bases lay outside the gene matches. The CDR3 contains 15 residues. Here the CDR3 DNA reads TGTGCCAGCAGTCCCCTCTCTCAGGGGGCTCCCGAGCAGTACTTC. Translated, it gives CASSPLSQGAPEQYF.

This chain joins TRBV27 and TRBJ2-7, with D possibly being TRBD1 (6 bases). CDR3 size: 14 residues. Trimming took off 4 bases at V and 3 bases at J, with 13 bases between the two ends. Germline CDR1 and CDR2: MNHEY and SMNVEV (reference sequence). The CDR3 DNA follows: TGTGCCAGCAGTTCACAGGGTTCCCACTACGAGCAGTACTTC. Protein product: CASSSQGSHYEQYF.

The CDR3 spells CAWSLAANTDTQYF. The CDR3 DNA sequence: TGTGCCTGGAGCCTAGCCGCAAACACAGATACGCAGTATTTT. The chain carries TRBV30 and TRBJ2-3, with a tentative D call TRBD2 (5 bases). Germline V lookup: CDR1 GTSNPN, CDR2 SVGIG (reference sequence). The CDR3 extends over 14 amino acids. Trimming took 3 bases from V and 2 from J, leaving 12 bases between them. The entire variable domain, with the rest obtained from reference TRBV30 and TRBJ2-3, is as follows: SQTIHQWPATLVQPVGSPLSLECTVEGTSNPNLYWYRQAAGRGLQLLFYSVGIGQISSEVPQNLSASRPQDRQFILSSKKLLLSDSGFYLCAWSLAANTDTQYFGPGTRLTVL.

This sequence joins TRBV12-5 and TRBJ1-2; the match to TRBD1 covers 7 bases. Germline V CDR1 and CDR2: LGHNT, FRNRAP. The CDR3 is made up of 14 amino acids. V trimming: 2 bases; J trimming: 2 bases; junction bases outside the gene matches: 2. The CDR3: CASGLQGVNYGYTF. DNA for the CDR3: TGTGCTAGTGGTTTGCAGGGGGTAAACTATGGCTACACCTTC.

The chain couples TRBV6-5 to TRBJ1-6; D unclear. This CDR3 region has 14 residues. The V end was cut by 2 bases, the J end by 9 bases, with 11 bases between. Looked up from germline, CDR1 is MNHEY and CDR2 is SVGAGI. The CDR3 here is CASSYAGLGSPLHF. CDR3 DNA: TGTGCCAGCAGTTACGCTGGGCTTGGTTCACCCCTCCACTTT.

V is TRBV6-6 and J is TRBJ2-1; D is unclear. Per the germline V gene, CDR1 is MNHNY and CDR2 is SVGAGI (reference sequence). This CDR3 spans 14 amino acids. Trimming cost V 7 bases and J 5 bases, with 15 bases left between them. The CDR3 DNA reads TGTGCCAGCACCACGGACGGAAACCACAATGAGCAGTTCTTC. Protein: CASTTDGNHNEQFF.

V gene TRBV7-9 combines with J gene TRBJ2-7; TRBD1 matches 12 bases. Unmatched junction bases numbered 7, after V lost 5 bases and J lost 5 bases. Germline V CDR1 and CDR2: SEHNR, FQNEAQ (reference sequence). This CDR3 region has 15 residues. In nucleotides, the CDR3 is TGTGCCAGCAGCCCTCGGGACAGGGGGCTCGACGAGCAGTACTTC. Translation gives CASSPRDRGLDEQYF.

The V gene is TRBV29-1, the J gene TRBJ1-2; D is ambiguous. Germline V CDR1 and CDR2: SQVTM, ANQGSEA. The CDR3 is 8 amino acids. Trimming removed 7 bases from V and 6 bases from J, with 3 bases in between. The CDR3 loop reads CSGDGYTF. For the CDR3, the DNA is TGCAGCGGGGATGGCTACACCTTC. The full variable domain, in which reference TRBV29-1 and TRBJ1-2 provide the parts outside the CDR3, is SAVISQKPSRDICQRGTSLTIQCQVDSQVTMMFWYRQQPGQSLTLIATANQGSEATYESGFVIDKFPISRPNLTFSTLTVSNMSPEDSSIYLCSGDGYTFGSGTRLTVV.

V is TRBV6-6 and J is TRBJ1-3, with a tentative D call TRBD1 (5 bases). Per the germline V gene, CDR1 is MNHNY and CDR2 is SVGAGI (reference sequence). V shed 5 bases and J shed 1 base, with 15 bases lying between them. The CDR3 runs to 16 residues. This CDR3 reads CASSNPGPHSGNTIYF. CDR3 bases: TGTGCCAGCAGTAACCCGGGGCCCCATTCTGGAAACACCATATATTTT.

This chain joins TRBV2 and TRBJ2-7; TRBD2 aligns across 13 bases. Germline V gives CDR1 SNHLY, CDR2 FYNNEI. The CDR3 is 20 amino acids. Trimming removed 1 base from V and 2 bases from J; junction bases left unmatched: 14. The CDR3 protein is CASSEGGFQGLAGDTYEQYF. CDR3 DNA: TGTGCCAGCAGTGAAGGGGGATTTCAAGGACTAGCGGGGGATACCTACGAGCAGTACTTC.

This sequence joins TRBV5-6 and TRBJ2-7; D unclear. Germline CDR1 and CDR2: SGHDT and YYEEEE. Trimming took 2 bases from V and 3 from J, leaving 12 bases between them. The CDR3 runs 14 residues. CDR3 in DNA: TGTGCCAGCAGCTTAATGGGCATCCACTACGAGCAGTACTTC. Translated: CASSLMGIHYEQYF. Complete variable domain (other parts from reference TRBV5-6 and TRBJ2-7): DAGVTQSPTHLIKTRGQQVTLRCSPKSGHDTVSWYQQALGQGPQFIFQYYEEEERQRGNFPDRFSGHQFPNYSSELNVNALLLGDSALYLCASSLMGIHYEQYFGPGTRLTVT.